One sample yielded the 29 T cell receptor beta chains listed below, sequenced in a study of type 1 and type 2 diabetes patients. Amplification started from genomic DNA. Amplification of the beta chain CDR3 used 30 forward and 13 reverse multiplex primers. TCRdb processed the multiplex PCR reads anew with MiXCR; each CDR3 protein has one entry. The sample consists of under 300,000 distinct CDR3 sequences, over 45% of them appearing once. Material for sequencing was peripheral blood mononuclear cells (PBMCs). These receptors were collected from a man between 18 and 35 years old with type 2 diabetes.

The chain recombines TRBV7-2 with TRBJ2-1, with D possibly being TRBD1 (6 bases). Germline CDR1 reads SGHTA; CDR2 reads FQGNSA. This CDR3 has 15 residues. Between the trimmed V and J ends, which lost 2 bases and 4 bases, there was a span of 12 bases. CDR3 in DNA: TGTGCCAGCAGCTTAACAGGGCCTTCGTACAATGAGCAGTTCTTC. It codes for CASSLTGPSYNEQFF.

The rearrangement joins TRBV7-8 to TRBJ1-3; unclear D gene. CDR1 is SGHVS and CDR2 is FQNEAQ in the germline V gene. The CDR3 is 13 amino acids. Trimming took 4 bases from V and 4 from J, leaving 8 bases between them. The CDR3 DNA reads TGTGCCAGCAGCTCATTACAAGGAAACACCATATATTTT. This gives the protein CASSSLQGNTIYF. The variable domain in full, with the rest retrieved from reference TRBV7-8 and TRBJ1-3, is GAGVSQSPRYKVAKRGQDVALRCDPISGHVSLFWYQQALGQGPEFLTYFQNEAQLDKSGLPSDRFFAERPEGSVSTLKIQRTQQEDSAVYLCASSSLQGNTIYFGEGSWLTVV.

The chain is built from TRBV19 and TRBJ1-6, with D unresolved. V gave up 3 bases and J gave up 4 bases, with 7 bases separating them. Per the germline V gene, CDR1 is LNHDA and CDR2 is SQIVND (reference sequence). The CDR3 totals 14 residues. This CDR3 reads CASSMVGYNSPLHF. As DNA, the CDR3 is TGTGCCAGTAGTATGGTAGGATATAATTCACCCCTCCACTTT.

The gene calls are TRBV5-1 and TRBJ1-2; D not resolved. The CDR3 is 14 residues long. Germline loops: CDR1 SGHRS, CDR2 YFSETQ. V lost 0 bases to trimming and J lost 5 bases, with 11 bases between them. Here the CDR3 DNA reads TGCGCCAGCAGCTTGGGTAGCTCGGGGTATGGCTACACCTTC. It specifies CASSLGSSGYGYTF.

This clonotype was counted only a few times. The J gene is TRBJ1-1, the V gene TRBV24-1, with D possibly matching TRBD1 (6 bases). Trimming cost V 2 bases and J 6 bases, with 9 bases left between them. Germline V gives CDR1 KGHDR, CDR2 SFDVKD. The CDR3 is 13 amino acids. The CDR3 region has the DNA TGTGCCACCAGTGATTGGGGGGGCTCTGAAGCTTTCTTT. It encodes CATSDWGGSEAFF.

The chain couples TRBV6-1 to TRBJ2-1; weak D call: TRBD2 (6 bases). This CDR3 contains 14 residues. Trimming pared 6 bases from V and 4 bases from J, leaving 13 bases between. Germline V gene data show CDR1 as MNHNS and CDR2 as SASEGT. The CDR3 nucleotides read TGTGCCAGCAGCACTCTGGGGGGTTACAATGAGCAGTTCTTC. The encoded protein is CASSTLGGYNEQFF.

The sample holds many counts of this clonotype. The genes are TRBV29-1 and TRBJ2-7; D perhaps matches TRBD2 (6 bases). The CDR3 is 13 residues long. Between the trimmed V and J ends, which lost 6 bases and 3 bases, there was a span of 15 bases. CDR1 and CDR2 from the germline V gene are SQVTM and ANQGSEA. DNA of the CDR3: TGCAGCGTCGCCGCGGGGTTGGGCTACGAGCAGTACTTC. Protein: CSVAAGLGYEQYF.

The chain is built from TRBV11-1 and TRBJ1-2; TRBD1 is a possible D gene (5 bases). Germline CDR1 is SGHAT and CDR2 is FQDESV (reference sequence). Trimming cost V 5 bases and J 2 bases, with 15 bases left between them. The CDR3 has 15 amino acids. The CDR3 nucleotides are TGTGCCAGCAGCCCCTCTCGACAGTCAAACTATGGCTACACCTTC. It codes for CASSPSRQSNYGYTF.

At least ten counts were recorded for this clonotype. V usage is TRBV2 and J usage is TRBJ2-5, with D unclear. This CDR3 comprises 11 residues. Trimming took off 8 bases at V and 0 bases at J, with 4 bases between the two ends. CDR1 and CDR2 (germline): SNHLY, FYNNEI. The CDR3 bases are TGTGCCAGCCAGTACCAAGAGACCCAGTACTTC. The encoded protein is CASQYQETQYF.

As DNA, the CDR3 is TGTGCCTGGAGTACACAAGAGACCCAGTACTTC. Amino acids: CAWSTQETQYF. This sequence joins TRBV30 and TRBJ2-5; D gene ambiguous. Trimming cost V 2 bases and J 2 bases, with 3 bases left between them. Germline-derived CDR1 and CDR2 are GTSNPN and SVGIG (reference sequence). CDR3 length: 11 residues.

The rearrangement links TRBV5-1 to TRBJ2-7; D gene ambiguous. Germline loops: CDR1 SGHRS, CDR2 YFSETQ. V was pared by 0 bases and J by 0 bases, with 13 bases between. The CDR3 has 16 residues. CDR3 region: CASSLGGRSSSYEQYF. In DNA form, the CDR3 reads TGCGCCAGCAGCTTGGGAGGCCGATCTAGCTCCTACGAGCAGTACTTC. The full variable domain, with the rest looked up from reference TRBV5-1 and TRBJ2-7, is KAGVTQTPRYLIKTRGQQVTLSCSPISGHRSVSWYQQTPGQGLQFLFEYFSETQRNKGNFPGRFSGRQFSNSRSEMNVSTLELGDSALYLCASSLGGRSSSYEQYFGPGTRLTVT.

The chain carries TRBV19 and TRBJ2-1, with unresolved D. The V and J ends lost 9 bases and 6 bases respectively, with 18 bases between them. This CDR3 has 14 amino acids. CDR1 and CDR2 from the germline V gene are LNHDA and SQIVND (reference sequence). The CDR3 DNA reads as TGTGCCAGCAGCCAAGTAGGACGGATCAATGAGCAGTTCTTC. This gives the protein CASSQVGRINEQFF.

As regards this clonotype: The junction shows a germline mismatch at one end, possibly a read error. The rearrangement links TRBV7-2 to TRBJ1-5; possibly TRBD1 for D (5 bases). Germline loops: CDR1 SGHTA, CDR2 FQGNSA. CDR3 length: 14 amino acids. Here the CDR3 reads CASSLSVRDSPRHF. The DNA for the CDR3 is TGTGCCAGCAGCTTATCGGTCAGGGATTCGCCCCGGCATTTT. Full variable domain (outside the CDR3, taken from reference TRBV7-2 and TRBJ1-5): GAGVSQSPSNKVTEKGKDVELRCDPISGHTALYWYRQSLGQGLEFLIYFQGNSAPDKSGLPSDRFSAERTGGSVSTLTIQRTQQEDSAVYLCASSLSVRDSPRHFGDGTRLSIL.

The rearrangement links TRBV20-1 to TRBJ2-7; TRBD1 matches at 8 bases. Germline V gene lookup returns CDR1 DFQATT and CDR2 SNEGSKA (reference sequence). The V gene end was trimmed by 3 bases and the J gene end by 7 bases; junction bases not matched to a gene: 8. This CDR3 has 13 amino acids. In DNA, the CDR3 is TGCAGTGCTAGTAACCAGGGGGCTTGGGAGCAGTACTTC. Translated: CSASNQGAWEQYF.

This chain joins TRBV20-1 and TRBJ1-1; weak D call: TRBD1 (6 bases). This CDR3 comprises 15 residues. Looked up from germline, CDR1 is DFQATT and CDR2 is SNEGSKA (reference sequence). Trimming took off 5 bases at V and 5 bases at J, with 21 bases between the two ends. CDR3 sequence: CSAADGGGPRTEAFF. For the CDR3, the DNA is TGCAGTGCTGCGGACGGGGGCGGTCCTCGGACTGAAGCTTTCTTT.

This clonotype came up once. The chain couples TRBV30 to TRBJ2-5; TRBD2 matches at 12 bases. Germline trimming cut 0 bases from V and 5 bases from J; bases unmatched to any gene: 7. The CDR3 covers 16 residues. The germline V gene has CDR1 GTSNPN and CDR2 SVGIG (reference sequence). In DNA, the CDR3 is TGTGCCTGGAGTGTACGACTAGCGGGGGCGGAGGAGACCCAGTACTTC. Encoded protein: CAWSVRLAGAEETQYF.

About this clonotype: The junction departs from germline at one end; a sequencing error may be responsible. V is TRBV2 and J is TRBJ2-7, with D possibly TRBD2 on 5 matching bases. The CDR3 has 17 residues. Germline CDR1 reads SNHLY; CDR2 reads FYNNEI. CDR3 bases: TGTGCCACCAGTGACCCCTTGGACGCGGGTGGATCCTACGAGCAGTACTTC. Translation: CATSDPLDAGGSYEQYF.

The V and J genes are TRBV6-5 and TRBJ1-2; no clear D gene. In germline, CDR1 is MNHEY, CDR2 SVGAGI. Between the trimmed V and J ends, which lost 5 bases and 8 bases, there was a span of 15 bases. The CDR3 is 13 amino acids. CDR3 nucleotides: TGTGCCAGCAGTGGCACAATTGGTGGAGGCTACACCTTC. Its translation: CASSGTIGGGYTF.

As regards this clonotype: The junction departs from the called germline gene at one end, perhaps through a read error. V usage is TRBV20-1 and J usage is TRBJ1-6; 10 bases are shared with TRBD1. The CDR3 runs to 14 residues. Germline V gene lookup returns CDR1 DFQATT and CDR2 SNEGSKA (reference sequence). CDR3: CGADRGTGESPLHF. Written as DNA, the CDR3 is TGCGGTGCAGATCGGGGGACAGGGGAATCACCCCTCCACTTT.

The gene calls are TRBV10-3 and TRBJ2-3; 12 positions match TRBD1. CDR1 is ENHRY, CDR2 SYGVKD, per germline. The J segment lost 3 bases and the V segment lost 10 bases, leaving 20 bases of the junction unmatched. This CDR3 is built from 19 residues. This CDR3 reads CASNPSKWGQGAITDTQYF. For the CDR3, the DNA is TGTGCCAGCAACCCCTCCAAATGGGGACAGGGGGCAATTACAGATACGCAGTATTTT.

The rearrangement links TRBV29-1 to TRBJ2-2, with TRBD1 identical over 8 bases. This CDR3 has 15 amino acids. Germline lookup yields CDR1 SQVTM and CDR2 ANQGSEA. With 4 bases clipped from V and 5 bases from J, the junction kept 9 bases outside the gene matches. The CDR3 DNA sequence: TGCAGCGTTGGGGGCCAGGGGGCAAGAACCGGGGAGCTGTTTTTT. This encodes CSVGGQGARTGELFF.

There are a few counts of this clonotype. CDR3 residues: CSVLAGINEQFF. Written as DNA, the CDR3 is TGCAGTGTGCTAGCGGGAATCAATGAGCAGTTCTTC. The chain joins TRBV20-1 to TRBJ2-1; 9 bases align to TRBD2. Germline CDR1 is DFQATT and CDR2 is SNEGSKA (reference sequence). V dropped 7 bases and J dropped 6; count of bases not matched to a gene: 4. This CDR3 comprises 12 residues.

This clonotype was counted at least ten times. CDR3 loop: CASSIDSMGLAFF. CDR3 in DNA: TGTGCCAGTAGTATAGATTCTATGGGGTTAGCTTTCTTT. The V call is TRBV19, the J call TRBJ1-1; D is unclear. This CDR3 contains 13 residues. Germline V gene sequence: CDR1 LNHDA, CDR2 SQIVND (reference sequence). V was trimmed by 0 bases and J by 10 bases, leaving 12 bases between them.

The rearrangement links TRBV5-6 to TRBJ1-5; D gene uncertain. Trimming shortened V by 3 bases and J by 6 bases, and 10 bases separated the two germline ends. The CDR3 runs 13 residues. Germline values: CDR1 SGHDT, CDR2 YYEEEE. In DNA, the CDR3 is TGTGCCAGCAGCTACTACGGGGTTCAGCCCCAGCATTTT. Its protein is CASSYYGVQPQHF.

The chain is built from TRBV15 and TRBJ2-7; D ambiguous. Looked up from germline, CDR1 is LNHNV and CDR2 is YYDKDF (reference sequence). The CDR3 extends over 13 amino acids. V lost 3 bases, J lost 0 bases, and 6 bases lay in between. CDR3 in amino acids: CATSSGFSYEQYF. The CDR3 region has the DNA TGTGCCACCAGCAGTGGATTCTCCTACGAGCAGTACTTC.

CDR3 amino acids: CASSLSGAGETQYF. DNA of the CDR3: TGTGCCAGCAGCTTATCAGGGGCAGGAGAGACCCAGTACTTC. The chain is built from TRBV7-9 and TRBJ2-5; perhaps TRBD1 as D (6 bases). This CDR3 comprises 14 residues. V lost 2 bases and J 4 bases, leaving 11 bases between the germline ends. Germline lookup yields CDR1 SEHNR and CDR2 FQNEAQ (reference sequence).

This clonotype was picked up a small number of times. The chain joins TRBV7-8 to TRBJ2-7; tentatively, D is TRBD1 (5 bases). This CDR3 has 15 residues. Germline lookup yields CDR1 SGHVS and CDR2 FQNEAQ. Trimming pared 1 base from V and 0 bases from J, leaving 10 bases between. CDR3: CASSLGTYVSYEQYF. The CDR3 DNA follows: TGTGCCAGCAGCTTAGGGACATATGTCTCCTACGAGCAGTACTTC.

This clonotype has a handful of counts. The V gene is TRBV7-2, the J gene TRBJ2-7; 7 bases match TRBD1. V lost 3 bases to trimming and J lost 2 bases; unmatched junction nucleotides: 4. This CDR3 is 14 amino acids long. Per germline, CDR1 SGHTA and CDR2 FQGNSA. The CDR3 DNA is TGTGCCAGCAGCTTTCAGGGACAGACCTACGAGCAGTACTTC. Translated: CASSFQGQTYEQYF.

This clonotype was counted a few times. This chain uses TRBV7-8 with TRBJ1-1, with D perhaps matching TRBD1 (5 bases). The CDR3 sequence is 13 residues long. Per germline, CDR1 SGHVS and CDR2 FQNEAQ. Trimming left V 4 bases short and J 1 base short, with 7 bases between. The CDR3: CASSWDGNTEAFF. Written as DNA, the CDR3 is TGTGCCAGCAGCTGGGACGGGAACACTGAAGCTTTCTTT.